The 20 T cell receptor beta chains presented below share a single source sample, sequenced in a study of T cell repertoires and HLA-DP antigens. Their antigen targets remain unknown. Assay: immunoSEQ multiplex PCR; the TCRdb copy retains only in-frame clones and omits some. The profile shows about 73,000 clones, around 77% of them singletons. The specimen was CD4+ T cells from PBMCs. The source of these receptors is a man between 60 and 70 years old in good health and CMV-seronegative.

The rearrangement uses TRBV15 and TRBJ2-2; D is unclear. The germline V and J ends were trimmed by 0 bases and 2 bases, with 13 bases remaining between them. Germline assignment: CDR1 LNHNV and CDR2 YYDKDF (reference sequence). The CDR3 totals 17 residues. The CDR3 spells CATSRDIGFSNTGELFF. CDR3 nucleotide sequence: TGTGCCACCAGCAGAGATATAGGGTTCTCTAACACCGGGGAGCTGTTTTTT.

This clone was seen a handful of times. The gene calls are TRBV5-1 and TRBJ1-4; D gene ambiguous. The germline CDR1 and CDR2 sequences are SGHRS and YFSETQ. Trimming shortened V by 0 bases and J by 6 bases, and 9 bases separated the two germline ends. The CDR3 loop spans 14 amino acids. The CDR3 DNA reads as TGCGCCAGCAGCTTGGGAAGGAGTGATGAAAAACTGTTTTTT. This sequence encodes CASSLGRSDEKLFF.

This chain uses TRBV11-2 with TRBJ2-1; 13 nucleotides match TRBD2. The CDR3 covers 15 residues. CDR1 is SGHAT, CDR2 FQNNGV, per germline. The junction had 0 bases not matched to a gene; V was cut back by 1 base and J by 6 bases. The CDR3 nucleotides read TGTGCCAGCAGCTTAGGGACTAGCGGGAGCAATGAGCAGTTCTTC. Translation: CASSLGTSGSNEQFF.

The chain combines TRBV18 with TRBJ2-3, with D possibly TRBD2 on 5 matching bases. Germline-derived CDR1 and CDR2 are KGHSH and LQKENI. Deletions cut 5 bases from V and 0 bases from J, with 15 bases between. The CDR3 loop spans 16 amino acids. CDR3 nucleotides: TGTGCCAGCTCATGGAGCGACCGGGGTAGCACAGATACGCAGTATTTT. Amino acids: CASSWSDRGSTDTQYF. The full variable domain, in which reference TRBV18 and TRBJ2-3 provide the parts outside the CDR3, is NAGVMQNPRHLVRRRGQEARLRCSPMKGHSHVYWYRQLPEEGLKFMVYLQKENIIDESGMPKERFSAEFPKEGPSILRIQQVVRGDSAAYFCASSWSDRGSTDTQYFGPGTRLTVL.

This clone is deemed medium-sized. CDR3 loop: CASSLDPQGQAFF. In nucleotides, the CDR3 is TGTGCCAGCAGCTTAGATCCACAGGGCCAAGCTTTCTTT. The V and J genes are TRBV11-2 and TRBJ1-1; D perhaps matches TRBD1 (6 bases). The germline CDR1 and CDR2 sequences are SGHAT and FQNNGV. This CDR3 is built from 13 residues. Trimming took off 0 bases at V and 9 bases at J, with 11 bases between the two ends.

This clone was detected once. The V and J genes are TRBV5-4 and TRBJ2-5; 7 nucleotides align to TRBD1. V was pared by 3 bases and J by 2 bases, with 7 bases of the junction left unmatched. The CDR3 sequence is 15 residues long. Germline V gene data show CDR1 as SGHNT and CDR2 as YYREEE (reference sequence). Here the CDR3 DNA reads TGTGCCAGCAGCTCCAAACAGGGGCCTCAAGAGACCCAGTACTTC. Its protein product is CASSSKQGPQETQYF.

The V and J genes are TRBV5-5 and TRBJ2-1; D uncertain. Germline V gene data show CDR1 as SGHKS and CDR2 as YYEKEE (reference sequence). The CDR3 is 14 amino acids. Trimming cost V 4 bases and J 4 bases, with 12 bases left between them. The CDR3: CASSLDRAYNEQFF. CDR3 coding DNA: TGTGCCAGCAGCCTAGACCGGGCTTACAATGAGCAGTTCTTC.

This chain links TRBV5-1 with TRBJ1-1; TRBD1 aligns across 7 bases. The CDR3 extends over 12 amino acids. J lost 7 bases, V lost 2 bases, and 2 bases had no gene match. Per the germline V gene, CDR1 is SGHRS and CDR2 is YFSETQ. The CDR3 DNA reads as TGCGCCAGCAGCTTTCAGGGGGATGAAGCTTTCTTT. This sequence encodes CASSFQGDEAFF.

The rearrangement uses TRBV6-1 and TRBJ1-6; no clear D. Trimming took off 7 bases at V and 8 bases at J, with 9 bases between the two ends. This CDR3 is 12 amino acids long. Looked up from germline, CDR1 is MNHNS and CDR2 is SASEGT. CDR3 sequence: CASKMVDSPLHF. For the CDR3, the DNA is TGTGCCAGCAAAATGGTCGATTCACCCCTCCACTTT.

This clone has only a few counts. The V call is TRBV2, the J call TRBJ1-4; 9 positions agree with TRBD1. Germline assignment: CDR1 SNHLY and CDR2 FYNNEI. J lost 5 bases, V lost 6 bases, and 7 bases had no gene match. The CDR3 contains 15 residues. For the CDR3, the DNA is TGTGCCAGCAGCAAACAGGGGACAGGGAATGAAAAACTGTTTTTT. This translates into CASSKQGTGNEKLFF.

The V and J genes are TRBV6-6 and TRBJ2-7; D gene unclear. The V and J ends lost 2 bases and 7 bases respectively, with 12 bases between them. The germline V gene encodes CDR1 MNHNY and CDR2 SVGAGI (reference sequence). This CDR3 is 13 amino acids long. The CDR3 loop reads CASSYVANLEQYV. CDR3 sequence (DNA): TGTGCCAGCAGTTACGTAGCCAATTTAGAGCAGTACGTC.

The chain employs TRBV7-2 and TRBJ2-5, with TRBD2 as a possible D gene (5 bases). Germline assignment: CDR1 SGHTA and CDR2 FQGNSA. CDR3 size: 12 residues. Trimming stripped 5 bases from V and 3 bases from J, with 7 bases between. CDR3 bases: TGTGCCAGCAGCCCGCGGGAAGAGACCCAGTACTTC. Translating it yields CASSPREETQYF.

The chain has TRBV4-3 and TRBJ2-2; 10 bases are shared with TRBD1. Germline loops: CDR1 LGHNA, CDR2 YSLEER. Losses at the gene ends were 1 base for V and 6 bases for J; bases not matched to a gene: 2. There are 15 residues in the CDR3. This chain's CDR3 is CASSQGQGAAGELFF. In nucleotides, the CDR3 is TGCGCCAGCAGCCAAGGACAGGGGGCGGCCGGGGAGCTGTTTTTT.

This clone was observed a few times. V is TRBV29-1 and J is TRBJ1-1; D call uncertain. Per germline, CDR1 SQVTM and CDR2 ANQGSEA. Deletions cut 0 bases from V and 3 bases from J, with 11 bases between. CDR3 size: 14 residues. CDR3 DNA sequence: TGCAGCGTTGAAGAATCGGCGTTATACACTGAAGCTTTCTTT. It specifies CSVEESALYTEAFF.

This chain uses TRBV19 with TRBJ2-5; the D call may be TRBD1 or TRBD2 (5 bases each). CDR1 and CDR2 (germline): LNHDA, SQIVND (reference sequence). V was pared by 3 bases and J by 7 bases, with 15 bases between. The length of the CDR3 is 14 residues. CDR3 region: CASSIGREPRTQYF. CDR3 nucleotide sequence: TGTGCCAGTAGTATCGGCAGGGAGCCCCGGACCCAGTACTTC.

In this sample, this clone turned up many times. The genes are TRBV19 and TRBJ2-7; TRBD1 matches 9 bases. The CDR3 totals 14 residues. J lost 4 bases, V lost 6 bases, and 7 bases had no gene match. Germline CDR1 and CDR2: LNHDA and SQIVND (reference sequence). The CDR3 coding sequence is TGTGCCAGTAGCCCGGACAGGGGAGGATACGAGCAGTACTTC. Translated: CASSPDRGGYEQYF.

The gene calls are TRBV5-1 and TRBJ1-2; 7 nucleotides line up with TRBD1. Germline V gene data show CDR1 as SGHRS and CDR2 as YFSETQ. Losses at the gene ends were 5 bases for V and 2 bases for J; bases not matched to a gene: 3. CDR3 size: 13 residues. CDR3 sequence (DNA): TGCGCCAGCAGGCCAGGGGGAAACTATGGCTACACCTTC. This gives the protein CASRPGGNYGYTF. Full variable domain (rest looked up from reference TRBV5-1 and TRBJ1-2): KAGVTQTPRYLIKTRGQQVTLSCSPISGHRSVSWYQQTPGQGLQFLFEYFSETQRNKGNFPGRFSGRQFSNSRSEMNVSTLELGDSALYLCASRPGGNYGYTFGSGTRLTVV.

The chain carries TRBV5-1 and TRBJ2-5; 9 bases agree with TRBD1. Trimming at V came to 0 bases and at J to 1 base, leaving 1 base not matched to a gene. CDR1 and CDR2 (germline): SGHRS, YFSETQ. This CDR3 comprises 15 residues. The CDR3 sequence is CASSLEQGAQETQYF. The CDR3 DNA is TGCGCCAGCAGCTTGGAACAGGGGGCCCAAGAGACCCAGTACTTC. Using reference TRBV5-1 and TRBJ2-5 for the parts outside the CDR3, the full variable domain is KAGVTQTPRYLIKTRGQQVTLSCSPISGHRSVSWYQQTPGQGLQFLFEYFSETQRNKGNFPGRFSGRQFSNSRSEMNVSTLELGDSALYLCASSLEQGAQETQYFGPGTRLLVL.

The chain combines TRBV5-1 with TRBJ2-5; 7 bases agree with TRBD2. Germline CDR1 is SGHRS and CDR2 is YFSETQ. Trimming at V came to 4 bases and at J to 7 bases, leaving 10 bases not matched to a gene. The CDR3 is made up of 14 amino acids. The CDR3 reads CASSGGAQRGTQYF. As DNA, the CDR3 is TGCGCCAGCAGCGGAGGCGCCCAGCGGGGGACCCAGTACTTC.

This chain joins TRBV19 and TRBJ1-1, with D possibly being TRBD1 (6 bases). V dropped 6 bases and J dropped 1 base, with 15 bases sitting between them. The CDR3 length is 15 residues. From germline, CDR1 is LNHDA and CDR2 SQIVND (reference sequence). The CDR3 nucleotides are TGTGCCAGTAGCATTGGGGGCAGGGCGAACACTGAAGCTTTCTTT. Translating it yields CASSIGGRANTEAFF.